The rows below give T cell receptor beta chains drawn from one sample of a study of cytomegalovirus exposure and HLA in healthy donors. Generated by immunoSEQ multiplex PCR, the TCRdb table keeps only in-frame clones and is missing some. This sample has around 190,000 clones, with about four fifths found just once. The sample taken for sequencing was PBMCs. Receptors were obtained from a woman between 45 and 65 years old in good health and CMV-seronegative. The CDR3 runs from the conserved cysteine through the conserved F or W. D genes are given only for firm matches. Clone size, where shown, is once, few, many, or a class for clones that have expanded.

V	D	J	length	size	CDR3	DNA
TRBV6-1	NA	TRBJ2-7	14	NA	CASSQGQVSYEQYF	TGTGCCAGCAGTCAAGGGCAGGTGTCCTACGAGCAGTACTTC
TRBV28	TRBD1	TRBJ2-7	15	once	CASSPWGQSSYEQYF	TGTGCCAGCAGTCCATGGGGACAGAGCTCCTACGAGCAGTACTTC
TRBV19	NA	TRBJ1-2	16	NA	CASSGVLAVANYGYTF	TGTGCCAGTAGTGGTGTCTTGGCGGTGGCTAACTATGGCTACACCTTC
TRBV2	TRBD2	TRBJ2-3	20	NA	CASSLTLLGLAGGSTDTQYF	TGTGCCAGCAGCCTCACTCTGTTAGGACTAGCGGGGGGGTCCACAGATACGCAGTATTTT
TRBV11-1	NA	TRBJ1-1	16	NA	CASSLHSGRVNTEAFF	TGTGCCAGCAGCTTACACTCTGGCAGGGTGAACACTGAAGCTTTCTTT
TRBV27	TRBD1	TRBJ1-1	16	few	CASREYRGRQNTEAFF	TGTGCCAGCAGGGAGTACAGGGGGCGGCAGAACACTGAAGCTTTCTTT
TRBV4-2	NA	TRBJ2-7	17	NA	CASSQDAGSGQLYEQYF	TGTGCCAGCAGCCAAGATGCAGGAAGCGGGCAGTTGTACGAGCAGTACTTC
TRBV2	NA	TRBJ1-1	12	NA	CASTPVNTEAFF	TGTGCCAGCACCCCAGTGAACACTGAAGCTTTCTTT
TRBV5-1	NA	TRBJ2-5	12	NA	CASSFVSETQYF	TGCGCCAGCAGCTTTGTATCAGAGACCCAGTACTTC
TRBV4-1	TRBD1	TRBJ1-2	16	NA	CASSQNLRGRDYGYTF	TGCGCCAGCAGCCAAAACCTCAGGGGGCGAGACTATGGCTACACCTTC
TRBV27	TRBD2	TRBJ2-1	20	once	CASSPAAGTSGRGRGNEQFF	TGTGCCAGCAGCCCCGCTGCCGGGACTAGCGGGAGAGGCCGCGGGAATGAGCAGTTCTTC
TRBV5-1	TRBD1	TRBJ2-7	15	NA	CASSPDRAGSYEQYF	TGCGCCAGCAGCCCAGACAGGGCTGGGTCCTACGAGCAGTACTTC
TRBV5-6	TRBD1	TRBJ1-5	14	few	CASSDQGAGQPQHF	TGTGCCAGCAGCGACCAGGGGGCTGGGCAGCCCCAGCATTTT
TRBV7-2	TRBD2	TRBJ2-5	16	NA	CASSSSSGGGQETQYF	TGTGCCAGCAGCTCCTCAAGCGGGGGGGGCCAAGAGACCCAGTACTTC
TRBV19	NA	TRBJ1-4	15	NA	CASSLRGQLNEKLFF	TGTGCCAGTAGTTTACGGGGACAACTTAATGAAAAACTGTTTTTT
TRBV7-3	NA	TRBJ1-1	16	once	CASSPNRGRENTEAFF	TGTGCCAGCAGCCCCAACCGAGGGCGGGAGAACACTGAAGCTTTCTTT
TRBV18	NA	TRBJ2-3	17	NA	CASSPIPRGRPTDTQYF	TGTGCCAGCTCACCGATACCCCGAGGCAGACCCACAGATACGCAGTATTTT
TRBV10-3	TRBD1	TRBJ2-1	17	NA	CAISEETGQGARNEQFF	TGTGCCATCAGTGAGGAGACAGGACAGGGGGCGAGGAATGAGCAGTTCTTC
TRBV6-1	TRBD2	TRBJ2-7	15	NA	CASSSTTSFGYEQYF	TGTGCCAGCAGTTCCACGACTAGCTTCGGCTACGAGCAGTACTTC
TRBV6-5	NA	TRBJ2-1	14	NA	CASSTDRKYNEQFF	TGTGCCAGCAGTACCGACAGAAAATACAATGAGCAGTTCTTC
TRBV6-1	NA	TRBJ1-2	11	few	CASRGSYGYTF	TGTGCCAGCAGGGGCAGCTATGGCTACACCTTC
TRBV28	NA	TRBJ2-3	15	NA	CASSLSDFDTDTQYF	TGTGCCAGCAGTTTAAGCGACTTCGACACAGATACGCAGTATTTT
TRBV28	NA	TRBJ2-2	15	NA	CASSFYDPSTGELFF	TGTGCCAGCAGTTTCTACGATCCCTCCACCGGGGAGCTGTTTTTT
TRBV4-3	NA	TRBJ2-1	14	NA	CASSQDLSYNEQFF	TGCGCCAGCAGCCAAGATCTTAGCTACAATGAGCAGTTCTTC
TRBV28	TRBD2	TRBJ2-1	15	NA	CASSFRLAAINEQFF	TGTGCCAGCAGTTTCAGACTAGCGGCCATTAATGAGCAGTTCTTC
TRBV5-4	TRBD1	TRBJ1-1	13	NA	CASSLGRDSEAFF	TGTGCCAGCAGCTTGGGCCGGGACAGTGAAGCTTTCTTT
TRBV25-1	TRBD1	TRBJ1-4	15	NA	CASRQTGATNEKLFF	TGTGCCAGCAGACAGACAGGGGCAACTAATGAAAAACTGTTTTTT
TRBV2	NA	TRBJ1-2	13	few	CASSEDGLYGYTF	TGTGCCAGCAGTGAAGACGGTCTCTATGGCTACACCTTC
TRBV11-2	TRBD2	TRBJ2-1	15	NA	CASRSRLAVGNEQFF	TGTGCCAGCAGATCCCGACTAGCAGTGGGGAATGAGCAGTTCTTC
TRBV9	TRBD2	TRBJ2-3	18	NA	CASSVGGGTSGGAGTQYF	TGTGCCAGCAGCGTAGGAGGGGGGACTAGCGGGGGGGCTGGTACGCAGTATTTT
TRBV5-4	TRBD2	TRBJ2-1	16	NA	CASRIQSSGSYNEQFF	TGTGCCAGCAGGATCCAGTCTAGCGGGAGTTACAATGAGCAGTTCTTC
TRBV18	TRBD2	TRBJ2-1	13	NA	CASSLTSANEQFF	TGTGCCAGCTCTCTTACTAGCGCCAATGAGCAGTTCTTC
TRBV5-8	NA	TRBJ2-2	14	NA	CASSILSAKGELFF	TGTGCCAGCAGCATACTATCGGCGAAAGGGGAGCTGTTTTTT
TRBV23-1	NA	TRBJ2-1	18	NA	CASSQQTGRPVRNNEQFF	TGCGCCAGCAGTCAACAAACAGGCCGACCGGTTCGGAACAATGAGCAGTTCTTC
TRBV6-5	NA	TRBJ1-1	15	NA	CASSYLGLEHSEAFF	TGTGCCAGCAGTTACTTGGGGCTAGAACACTCTGAAGCTTTCTTT
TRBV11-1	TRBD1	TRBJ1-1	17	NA	CASSLRVGQGAVTEAFF	TGTGCCAGCAGCTTAAGGGTCGGTCAGGGGGCTGTCACTGAAGCTTTCTTT
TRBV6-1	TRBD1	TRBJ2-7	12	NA	CATRQGGGEQYF	TGTGCCACACGACAGGGGGGAGGCGAGCAGTACTTC
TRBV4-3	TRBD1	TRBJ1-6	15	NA	CASSQRTGDNSPLHF	TGCGCCAGCAGCCAGAGGACAGGAGATAATTCACCCCTCCACTTT
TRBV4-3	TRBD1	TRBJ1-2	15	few	CASSQGDRAADGYTF	TGCGCCAGCAGCCAAGGGGACAGGGCCGCGGATGGCTACACCTTC
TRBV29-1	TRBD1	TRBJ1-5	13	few	CSVGQGINQPQHF	TGCAGCGTGGGACAGGGGATCAATCAGCCCCAGCATTTT
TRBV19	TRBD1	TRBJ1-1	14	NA	CASRQGAFLTEAFF	TGTGCCAGTAGGCAGGGGGCATTTTTGACTGAAGCTTTCTTT
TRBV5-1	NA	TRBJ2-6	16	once	CASSLATGSGANVLTF	TGCGCCAGCAGCTTGGCCACGGGATCTGGGGCCAACGTCCTGACTTTC
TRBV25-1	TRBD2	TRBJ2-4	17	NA	CASSPAGGPVAKNIQYF	TGTGCCAGCAGTCCAGCGGGGGGGCCGGTGGCCAAAAACATTCAGTACTTC
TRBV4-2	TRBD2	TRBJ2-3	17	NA	CASSQEVAGGLTDTQYF	TGTGCCAGCAGCCAAGAGGTTGCGGGAGGGCTCACAGATACGCAGTATTTT
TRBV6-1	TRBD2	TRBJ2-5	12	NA	CASSGAGGAMYF	TGTGCCAGCAGTGGAGCGGGGGGGGCGATGTACTTC